Below are 29 T cell receptor beta chains sequenced from a single sample in a study of radiation and T cells in renal cell carcinoma. The time point here: blood 4 weeks post-SBRT, at nephrectomy. The sample's treatment: 15 Gy SBRT to primary tumor, nephrectomy 4 weeks later. Measured with immunoSEQ multiplex PCR; TCRdb has only the in-frame clones, and not every one. The table has just under 150,000 clones, roughly 90% seen once. The specimen comprised blood, sampled from a patient whose treatment included radiotherapy and nephrectomy. Receptor source: a woman between 45 and 65 years old with renal cell carcinoma.

This clone was found a few times. The chain has TRBV2 and TRBJ1-6; D gene unclear. The CDR3 runs 12 residues. The V end lost 3 bases, the J end lost 7 bases, and 4 bases lay between the germline ends. Per germline, CDR1 SNHLY and CDR2 FYNNEI. CDR3 protein: CASSDRNSPLHF. CDR3 DNA sequence: TGTGCCAGCAGTGATAGGAATTCACCCCTCCACTTT.

The chain joins TRBV30 to TRBJ2-3, with a weak D call TRBD1 (5 bases). The CDR3 totals 13 residues. Germline values: CDR1 GTSNPN, CDR2 SVGIG (reference sequence). Trimming took off 3 bases at V and 2 bases at J, with 9 bases between the two ends. As DNA, the CDR3 is TGTGCCTGGAGCAAGGGGTTCACAGATACGCAGTATTTT. Amino acid sequence: CAWSKGFTDTQYF.

The chain is built from TRBV10-1 and TRBJ1-1; D gene unclear. CDR3 size: 13 residues. V lost 2 bases to trimming and J lost 5 bases, with 9 bases between them. CDR1 and CDR2 from the germline V gene are WNHNN and SYGVQD (reference sequence). The CDR3 is CASSETPGTEAFF. CDR3 bases: TGCGCCAGCAGTGAGACCCCGGGAACTGAAGCTTTCTTT.

V usage is TRBV15 and J usage is TRBJ2-7; D is perhaps TRBD2 (5 bases). Germline V lookup: CDR1 LNHNV, CDR2 YYDKDF (reference sequence). Trimming took 0 bases from V and 3 from J, leaving 15 bases between them. The CDR3 runs to 16 residues. CDR3 sequence: CATSRDPERASYEQYF. For the CDR3, the DNA is TGTGCCACCAGCAGAGATCCGGAGAGGGCCAGCTACGAGCAGTACTTC. The variable domain in full, completed from reference TRBV15 and TRBJ2-7, reads DAMVIQNPRYQVTQFGKPVTLSCSQTLNHNVMYWYQQKSSQAPKLLFHYYDKDFNNEADTPDNFQSRRPNTSFCFLDIRSPGLGDTAMYLCATSRDPERASYEQYFGPGTRLTVT.

The chain couples TRBV5-4 to TRBJ2-2; 10 bases map to TRBD1. Germline values: CDR1 SGHNT, CDR2 YYREEE (reference sequence). CDR3 length: 15 residues. J lost 6 bases, V lost 4 bases, and 6 bases had no gene match. Here the CDR3 reads CASSATGGVPGELFF. The CDR3 bases are TGTGCCAGCAGCGCGACAGGGGGCGTTCCCGGGGAGCTGTTTTTT.

The genes are TRBV27 and TRBJ1-4; D not resolved. This CDR3 has 14 residues. With 5 bases removed from V and 3 bases from J, the gap between germline ends came to 10 bases. Germline values: CDR1 MNHEY, CDR2 SMNVEV (reference sequence). For the CDR3, the DNA is TGTGCCAGCAGTCTGGACGGATCTAATGAAAAACTGTTTTTT. Residues: CASSLDGSNEKLFF.

The CDR3 region is CASSLGRDRGGYNEQFF. CDR3 bases: TGTGCCAGCAGCTTAGGACGCGACAGGGGTGGCTACAATGAGCAGTTCTTC. V usage is TRBV11-2 and J usage is TRBJ2-1; TRBD1 matches at 8 bases. The CDR3 consists of 17 residues. V shed 1 base, J shed 3 bases, and the junction held 8 bases outside the gene matches. Germline V gene lookup returns CDR1 SGHAT and CDR2 FQNNGV.

The chain uses TRBV11-2 and TRBJ2-5; 10 bases align to TRBD1. After removal of 5 bases from V and 2 bases from J, the junction contained 5 bases not matched to a gene. Germline V lookup: CDR1 SGHAT, CDR2 FQNNGV. The CDR3 consists of 15 residues. The CDR3 DNA reads TGTGCCAGCAGCCCGATGGACAGGGGGCAAGAGACCCAGTACTTC. Protein product: CASSPMDRGQETQYF. Full variable domain (missing parts from reference TRBV11-2 and TRBJ2-5): EAGVAQSPRYKIIEKRQSVAFWCNPISGHATLYWYQQILGQGPKLLIQFQNNGVVDDSQLPKDRFSAERLKGVDSTLKIQPAKLEDSAVYLCASSPMDRGQETQYFGPGTRLLVL.

The chain is built from TRBV30 and TRBJ1-2; possibly TRBD1 for D (6 bases). Per the germline V gene, CDR1 is GTSNPN and CDR2 is SVGIG (reference sequence). Trimming cost V 4 bases and J 3 bases, with 15 bases left between them. The CDR3 runs to 14 residues. CDR3 residues: CAWTLGGLDYGYTF. The CDR3 DNA is TGTGCCTGGACCCTTGGGGGGCTGGACTATGGCTACACCTTC.

This chain's CDR3 is CATSRDGGHEEKLFF. As DNA, the CDR3 is TGTGCCACCAGCAGAGACGGGGGGCATGAGGAAAAACTGTTTTTT. V usage is TRBV15 and J usage is TRBJ1-4; D possibly corresponds to TRBD1 (6 bases). Trimming left V 0 bases short and J 8 bases short, with 13 bases between. CDR1 is LNHNV and CDR2 is YYDKDF in the germline V gene (reference sequence). The CDR3 length is 15 residues.

The chain carries TRBV27 and TRBJ2-7; TRBD1 matches at 10 bases. The CDR3 extends over 16 amino acids. Per the germline V gene, CDR1 is MNHEY and CDR2 is SMNVEV (reference sequence). Trimming removed 8 bases from V and 2 bases from J; junction bases left unmatched: 12. CDR3 residues: CASSGQGITRPYEQYF. The CDR3 DNA sequence: TGTGCCAGCTCGGGACAGGGGATCACAAGACCCTACGAGCAGTACTTC.

This chain uses TRBV4-2 with TRBJ2-5; D is undetermined. The germline CDR1 and CDR2 sequences are LGHNA and YNFKEQ. The CDR3 length is 15 residues. V was trimmed by 0 bases and J by 2 bases, leaving 10 bases between them. The CDR3 region has the DNA TGTGCCAGCAGCCAAGATGTAGCCCGACAAGAGACCCAGTACTTC. Residues: CASSQDVARQETQYF.

This chain connects TRBV29-1 to TRBJ2-6, with 7 bases fitting TRBD1. V lost 1 base, J lost 1 base, and 7 bases stayed unmatched. The CDR3 length is 17 residues. The V gene's germline CDR1 is SQVTM and CDR2 ANQGSEA. CDR3 protein: CSVEGKGGGSGANVLTF. Written as DNA, the CDR3 is TGCAGCGTTGAAGGGAAAGGGGGCGGGTCTGGGGCCAACGTCCTGACTTTC.

The chain joins TRBV7-9 to TRBJ1-1; TRBD1 might be the D (6 bases). Looked up from germline, CDR1 is SEHNR and CDR2 is FQNEAQ (reference sequence). CDR3 size: 14 residues. Trimming removed 3 bases from V and 1 base from J, with 9 bases in between. The CDR3 here is CASSLMTGNTEAFF. Here the CDR3 DNA reads TGTGCCAGCAGCTTGATGACAGGGAACACTGAAGCTTTCTTT. The full variable domain, its missing parts supplied by reference TRBV7-9 and TRBJ1-1, is DTGVSQNPRHKITKRGQNVTFRCDPISEHNRLYWYRQTLGQGPEFLTYFQNEAQLEKSRLLSDRFSAERPKGSFSTLEIQRTEQGDSAMYLCASSLMTGNTEAFFGQGTRLTVV.

This chain uses TRBV9 with TRBJ2-7, with D perhaps matching TRBD1 (5 bases). CDR3 length: 17 amino acids. Germline loops: CDR1 SGDLS, CDR2 YYNGEE. With 0 bases removed from V and 0 bases from J, the gap between germline ends came to 16 bases. The CDR3 region is CASSVGRDSLASYEQYF. CDR3 DNA: TGTGCCAGCAGCGTAGGGAGAGACAGTCTTGCCTCCTACGAGCAGTACTTC.

This chain joins TRBV7-8 and TRBJ1-3; the match to TRBD1 covers 9 bases. From germline, CDR1 is SGHVS and CDR2 FQNEAQ. V was pared by 2 bases and J by 10 bases, with 9 bases of the junction left unmatched. This CDR3 has 15 residues. The CDR3 spells CASSLSDRGTGTIYF. CDR3 DNA sequence: TGTGCCAGCAGCTTAAGTGACAGGGGGACTGGTACCATATATTTT. Looking up the rest from reference TRBV7-8 and TRBJ1-3 gives the full variable domain: GAGVSQSPRYKVAKRGQDVALRCDPISGHVSLFWYQQALGQGPEFLTYFQNEAQLDKSGLPSDRFFAERPEGSVSTLKIQRTQQEDSAVYLCASSLSDRGTGTIYFGEGSWLTVV.

The V gene is TRBV28, the J gene TRBJ1-1; 7 nucleotides match TRBD1. Germline loops: CDR1 MDHEN, CDR2 SYDVKM. The CDR3 covers 14 residues. The V and J ends lost 6 bases and 1 base, in that order; junction bases with no gene match: 5. DNA of the CDR3: TGTGCCAGCAGATCCGGACAGGCGAACACTGAAGCTTTCTTT. As protein: CASRSGQANTEAFF.

This rearrangement joins TRBV5-6 to TRBJ2-5; D is unresolved. The J call could be wrong; TRBJ2-7 is a better fit for the DNA end. The CDR3 has 13 residues. Germline lookup yields CDR1 SGHDT and CDR2 YYEEEE. CDR3 in amino acids: CASSWPHTYEQYF. The CDR3 DNA is TGTGCCAGCAGCTGGCCGCACACCTACGAGCAGTACTTC.

The CDR3 DNA follows: TGTGCCAGCAGCTTATCCCCTATCGGGACAGATACGCAGTATTTT. This translates into CASSLSPIGTDTQYF. The chain uses TRBV7-2 and TRBJ2-3, with D unclear. This CDR3 contains 15 residues. V dropped 2 bases and J dropped 3 bases, with 12 bases sitting between them. The germline gives CDR1 SGHTA, CDR2 FQGNSA.

The genes are TRBV7-2 and TRBJ2-3, with D unresolved. Per germline, CDR1 SGHTA and CDR2 FQGNSA. V shed 3 bases and J shed 0 bases, with 10 bases lying between them. The CDR3 length is 15 residues. Written as DNA, the CDR3 is TGTGCCAGCAGCTTCGACCGCACTAGCACAGATACGCAGTATTTT. It codes for CASSFDRTSTDTQYF.

The chain employs TRBV7-2 and TRBJ2-7; D possibly uses TRBD1 or TRBD2 (6 bases each). The germline CDR1 and CDR2 sequences are SGHTA and FQGNSA. This CDR3 has 17 residues. The germline V and J ends were trimmed by 3 bases and 0 bases, with 18 bases remaining between them. CDR3 in amino acids: CASSLGGTPLNSYEQYF. The CDR3 bases are TGTGCCAGCAGCTTGGGGGGCACCCCTTTGAACTCCTACGAGCAGTACTTC.

The CDR3 reads CSARGDQPQHF. In nucleotides, the CDR3 is TGCAGTGCTAGAGGTGATCAGCCCCAGCATTTT. The rearrangement links TRBV20-1 to TRBJ1-5; no clear D. This CDR3 spans 11 amino acids. The germline gives CDR1 DFQATT, CDR2 SNEGSKA (reference sequence). V was pared by 1 base and J by 5 bases, with 3 bases between.

This clone was observed a single time. V is TRBV6-1 and J is TRBJ2-3, with 12 positions matching TRBD2. The germline gives CDR1 MNHNS, CDR2 SASEGT. CDR3 size: 16 residues. V shed 4 bases, J shed 2 bases, and the junction held 4 bases outside the gene matches. In nucleotides, the CDR3 is TGTGCCAGCAGTGTCCTAGCGGGGGGGTACACAGATACGCAGTATTTT. Translation gives CASSVLAGGYTDTQYF.

The table lists this clone with a count of one. V and J are TRBV7-2 and TRBJ1-2; weak D call: TRBD1 (6 bases). V gave up 5 bases and J gave up 2 bases, with 9 bases separating them. CDR3 length: 13 residues. Germline-derived CDR1 and CDR2 are SGHTA and FQGNSA. CDR3 sequence: CASSPGQNYGYTF. The CDR3 DNA follows: TGTGCCAGCAGCCCCGGACAGAACTATGGCTACACCTTC.

The chain couples TRBV28 to TRBJ2-7; D not resolved. The CDR3 runs 13 residues. V gave up 7 bases and J gave up 3 bases, with 13 bases separating them. CDR1 and CDR2 (germline): MDHEN, SYDVKM. CDR3 amino acids: CASTPQRDYEQYF. Written as DNA, the CDR3 is TGTGCCAGCACGCCTCAAAGGGACTACGAGCAGTACTTC.

CDR3 in amino acids: CASSLLGSSGANVLTF. The CDR3 nucleotides are TGTGCCAGCAGCTTACTGGGTAGCTCTGGGGCCAACGTCCTGACTTTC. The chain joins TRBV7-2 to TRBJ2-6; D is uncertain. The CDR3 contains 16 residues. The V end was cut by 2 bases, the J end by 0 bases, with 8 bases between. CDR1 is SGHTA and CDR2 is FQGNSA in the germline V gene.

This chain connects TRBV20-1 to TRBJ2-1, with D hard to call. The CDR3 is 11 amino acids. Germline V gene data show CDR1 as DFQATT and CDR2 as SNEGSKA (reference sequence). The ends were cut back, 5 bases at V and 10 bases at J, with 12 bases in the middle. The CDR3: CSAPGYPEQFF. The CDR3 DNA is TGCAGTGCTCCGGGCTATCCAGAGCAGTTCTTC.

The genes are TRBV5-5 and TRBJ2-3; D possibly matches TRBD1 or TRBD2 (5 bases each). Between the trimmed V and J ends, which lost 4 bases and 2 bases, there was a span of 14 bases. CDR1 SGHKS and CDR2 YYEKEE come from the germline V gene (reference sequence). This CDR3 is built from 15 residues. Here the CDR3 reads CASSLGTDDTDTQYF. CDR3 nucleotide sequence: TGTGCCAGCAGCCTCGGGACGGATGACACAGATACGCAGTATTTT.

The chain recombines TRBV10-3 with TRBJ2-4; D gene unclear. The germline CDR1 and CDR2 sequences are ENHRY and SYGVKD. The CDR3 spans 14 residues. With 11 bases removed from V and 1 base from J, the gap between germline ends came to 15 bases. CDR3 DNA sequence: TGTGCCGCACAATCAAGTGTGGCCAAAAACATTCAGTACTTC. It yields the protein CAAQSSVAKNIQYF.